The clone carrying this TCR beta chain occurred a few times. Antigen: not known. TCRdb recomputed calls from the 5' RACE reads with MiXCR, one row per CDR3 protein. Of around 430,000 distinct CDR3 sequences in the sample, 16% were seen once. These data belong to a study of T-cell memory formation after mild COVID-19. Study information: Largely donor-specific sequence clusters came from two donors.

Notes on the study in general: Contracting CD4+ clones lay largely in CM and EM, with CD8+ ones residing in EMRA. Memory from before infection featured some responding clones, which suggests cross-reactive memory joined.

This CDR3 contains 17 residues. Germline loops: CDR1 SQVTM, CDR2 ANQGSEA. V was shortened by 3 bases and J by 2 bases, with 23 bases between the two germline ends. The rearrangement links TRBV29-1 to TRBJ2-7; possibly TRBD1 for D (6 bases). This TCR was sampled from a man aged 18 to 30 who had mild COVID-19 (a few samples of this study predate the infection). Cell type and time point are not known. Sample: PBMCs or a T cell subset sorted from them (not recorded which). The CDR3 region is CSVDGTQQGVPPYEQYF. The CDR3 nucleotides are TGCAGCGTTGACGGTACACAACAGGGAGTCCCTCCCTACGAGCAGTACTTC.